Shown below are 25 T cell receptor beta chains from a single sample sequenced in a study of sequential checkpoint blockade in melanoma. Using immunoSEQ multiplex PCR, the repertoire was profiled, and TCRdb retains in-frame clones only, with some absent. The table has 15,000 to 20,000 clones, roughly 53% seen once. As for treatment: randomized to nivolumab then ipilimumab (arm A) or the reverse (arm B). The material sequenced was CD8+ T cells sorted from blood (inferred from file names), taken from a patient given nivolumab and ipilimumab in sequence. Receptors originate from a human donor with melanoma.

This clone was seen a handful of times. The CDR3 nucleotides are TGTGCCAGCAGCTTAAGTACCGAGAATCAGCCCCAGCATTTT. Its protein is CASSLSTENQPQHF. V is TRBV13 and J is TRBJ1-5; no reliable D call. V lost 2 bases and J lost 4, with 9 bases in between. Germline CDR1 is PRHDT and CDR2 is FYEKMQ (reference sequence). The CDR3 totals 14 residues.

This clone was picked up a small number of times. The chain uses TRBV27 and TRBJ1-3, with 10 bases that match TRBD1. Germline V gene lookup returns CDR1 MNHEY and CDR2 SMNVEV (reference sequence). CDR3 length: 18 residues. The junction had 13 bases not matched to a gene; V was cut back by 6 bases and J by 2 bases. CDR3 nucleotide sequence: TGTGCCAGCAGCCGTATTAACGCCGGGACAGGGGCTGGAAACACCATATATTTT. This gives the protein CASSRINAGTGAGNTIYF.

This chain connects TRBV7-9 to TRBJ2-1, with a possible D match to TRBD2 (5 bases). The CDR3 has 15 amino acids. V was pared by 3 bases and J by 3 bases, with 12 bases between. Germline lookup yields CDR1 SEHNR and CDR2 FQNEAQ (reference sequence). The CDR3 loop is CASSFGLRDYNEQFF. Here the CDR3 DNA reads TGTGCCAGCAGCTTCGGGCTCCGGGACTACAATGAGCAGTTCTTC.

DNA for the CDR3: TGTGCCTGGAGTTTGACAGGGGGTTCTCAGCCCCAGCATTTT. It is translated as CAWSLTGGSQPQHF. The chain is built from TRBV30 and TRBJ1-5, with 9 bases fitting TRBD1. V was pared by 2 bases and J by 6 bases, with 5 bases of the junction left unmatched. Germline loops: CDR1 GTSNPN, CDR2 SVGIG (reference sequence). CDR3 length: 14 residues.

This chain connects TRBV4-1 to TRBJ2-1; 8 nucleotides align to TRBD2. Looked up from germline, CDR1 is MGHRA and CDR2 is YSYEKL. This CDR3 region has 18 residues. J was trimmed by 4 bases and V by 0 bases; bases with no gene match: 11. CDR3 bases: TGCGCCAGCAGCCAAGATGTGGGAGGCGGGGGGCCTTACAATGAGCAGTTCTTC. As protein: CASSQDVGGGGPYNEQFF.

This chain connects TRBV14 to TRBJ2-2, with TRBD2 matching 9 bases. Trimming took 4 bases from V and 3 from J; bases not matched to a gene: 12. The CDR3 covers 18 residues. Germline CDR1 SGHDN, CDR2 FVKESK. As DNA, the CDR3 is TGTGCCAGCAGCCCTAAATTTAGCGGGAGATGGCACACCGGGGAGCTGTTTTTT. Translation: CASSPKFSGRWHTGELFF.

The J gene is TRBJ1-1, the V gene TRBV10-3; 9 positions match TRBD1. The germline V gene encodes CDR1 ENHRY and CDR2 SYGVKD. Trimming removed 3 bases from V and 3 bases from J; junction bases left unmatched: 8. CDR3 size: 16 residues. For the CDR3, the DNA is TGTGCCATCAGTGACCCCGGGGACAGGGATTACACTGAAGCTTTCTTT. This translates into CAISDPGDRDYTEAFF.

CDR3 loop: CASSYGTAMNTEAFF. The CDR3 DNA is TGTGCCAGCAGCTACGGGACAGCCATGAACACTGAAGCTTTCTTT. The V gene is TRBV6-5, the J gene TRBJ1-1; 7 bases line up with TRBD1. The V gene end was trimmed by 6 bases and the J gene end by 0 bases; junction bases not matched to a gene: 7. The germline gives CDR1 MNHEY, CDR2 SVGAGI. The length of the CDR3 is 15 residues.

J is TRBJ2-5 and V is TRBV30; 10 nucleotides align to TRBD2. The CDR3 contains 14 residues. From germline, CDR1 is GTSNPN and CDR2 SVGIG (reference sequence). V lost 0 bases and J lost 2; bases outside the gene matches: 0. The CDR3 loop is CAWSVLAGQETQYF. Written as DNA, the CDR3 is TGTGCCTGGAGTGTACTAGCGGGGCAAGAGACCCAGTACTTC.

The J gene is TRBJ1-2, the V gene TRBV27; 10 bases line up with TRBD1. This CDR3 is 15 amino acids long. CDR1 is MNHEY, CDR2 SMNVEV, per germline (reference sequence). The J segment lost 4 bases and the V segment lost 6 bases, leaving 8 bases of the junction unmatched. As DNA, the CDR3 is TGTGCCAGCAGAAAAGGGACAGGGGTTTTCTATGGCTACACCTTC. Encoded protein: CASRKGTGVFYGYTF.

This clone came up a few times. The gene calls are TRBV4-2 and TRBJ1-6; D remains ambiguous. This CDR3 region has 17 residues. From germline, CDR1 is LGHNA and CDR2 YNFKEQ. The V end was cut by 4 bases, the J end by 5 bases, with 18 bases between. CDR3 in amino acids: CASSLETRGLDNSPLHF. CDR3 coding DNA: TGTGCCAGCAGCCTCGAGACCCGGGGTCTGGATAATTCACCCCTCCACTTT.

The CDR3 region has the DNA TGTGCCAGCAGCAATGGCCGGGACAGGGGATATGAGCAGTACTTC. It yields the protein CASSNGRDRGYEQYF. The chain joins TRBV21-1 to TRBJ2-7; the D call in the table, TRBD1, was not verified against the DNA. TRBV21-1 is termed a pseudogene. The CDR3 is 15 residues long.

The J gene is TRBJ1-6, the V gene TRBV5-1, with 9 nucleotides matching TRBD1. Germline CDR1 SGHRS, CDR2 YFSETQ. This CDR3 region has 18 residues. V gave up 4 bases and J gave up 1 base; unmatched junction bases: 9. CDR3: CASSMGQGFSSYNSPLHF. The CDR3 nucleotides are TGCGCCAGCAGCATGGGACAGGGATTTAGTTCCTATAATTCACCCCTCCACTTT.

The chain links TRBV4-1 to TRBJ2-5; a weak D match, TRBD2 (6 bases). The better agreement between TRBJ2-7 and the DNA end casts doubt on the J call. Germline CDR1 is MGHRA and CDR2 is YSYEKL. CDR3 size: 13 residues. The CDR3 nucleotides read TGCGCCAGCAGCCAGGATCCGGGAGACGAGCAGTACTTC. It translates to CASSQDPGDEQYF.

The V and J genes are TRBV7-6 and TRBJ1-1, with TRBD1 as a possible D gene (5 bases). The CDR3 covers 17 residues. Germline lookup yields CDR1 SGHVS and CDR2 FNYEAQ. V was pared by 5 bases and J by 0 bases, with 19 bases between. The CDR3 region is CASSPSGGARLNTEAFF. CDR3 DNA: TGTGCCAGCAGCCCAAGTGGTGGGGCCAGGCTGAACACTGAAGCTTTCTTT. Complete variable domain (other parts from reference TRBV7-6 and TRBJ1-1): GAGVSQSPRYKVTKRGQDVALRCDPISGHVSLYWYRQALGQGPEFLTYFNYEAQQDKSGLPNDRFSAERPEGSISTLTIQRTEQRDSAMYRCASSPSGGARLNTEAFFGQGTRLTVV.

DNA for the CDR3: TGTGCCAGCAGCCAAGATCCGGCGGATCAGACCCAGTACTTC. Translating it yields CASSQDPADQTQYF. This chain connects TRBV14 to TRBJ2-5; D call uncertain. V was clipped by 0 bases and J by 6 bases, with 11 bases between them. The CDR3 has 14 residues. The germline gives CDR1 SGHDN, CDR2 FVKESK. Full variable domain (remainder filled in from reference TRBV14 and TRBJ2-5): EAGVTQFPSHSVIEKGQTVTLRCDPISGHDNLYWYRRVMGKEIKFLLHFVKESKQDESGMPNNRFLAERTGGTYSTLKVQPAELEDSGVYFCASSQDPADQTQYFGPGTRLLVL.

This chain connects TRBV30 to TRBJ2-1, with TRBD2 matching over 9 bases. Germline CDR1 reads GTSNPN; CDR2 reads SVGIG (reference sequence). Trimming removed 4 bases from V and 4 bases from J; junction bases left unmatched: 5. This CDR3 contains 14 residues. The CDR3 is CAWKRAGGYNEQFF. In nucleotides, the CDR3 is TGTGCCTGGAAACGAGCGGGGGGATACAATGAGCAGTTCTTC.

This clone was observed a handful of times. This chain uses TRBV6-5 with TRBJ2-1; 11 nucleotides line up with TRBD2. Germline loops: CDR1 MNHEY, CDR2 SVGAGI. This CDR3 is 15 amino acids long. Trimming took 5 bases from V and 5 from J; bases not matched to a gene: 5. The CDR3 is CASSPGLADDNEQFF. CDR3 nucleotide sequence: TGTGCCAGCAGTCCGGGACTAGCGGATGACAATGAGCAGTTCTTC.

This chain connects TRBV6-6 to TRBJ2-5; 11 bases fit TRBD2. TRBJ2-7 matches the DNA end more closely, so the J call is doubtful. Germline V gives CDR1 MNHNY, CDR2 SVGAGI (reference sequence). The CDR3 runs 16 residues. As DNA, the CDR3 is TGTGCCAGCAGTTCCAAGGCTAGCGGGAGGACGTACGAGCAGTACTTC. Translating gives CASSSKASGRTYEQYF.

The chain links TRBV7-9 to TRBJ2-1; TRBD2 is a possible D gene (5 bases). This CDR3 contains 13 residues. Trimming took 5 bases from V and 8 from J, leaving 13 bases between them. Looked up from germline, CDR1 is SEHNR and CDR2 is FQNEAQ (reference sequence). The CDR3 sequence: CASSPERGDEQFF. In DNA, the CDR3 is TGTGCCAGCAGCCCCGAACGGGGTGATGAGCAGTTCTTC.

J is TRBJ2-7 and V is TRBV6-1; TRBD2 agrees at 10 bases. From germline, CDR1 is MNHNS and CDR2 SASEGT. The CDR3 consists of 15 residues. V lost 3 bases to trimming and J lost 4 bases; unmatched junction nucleotides: 6. This CDR3 reads CASSDLAGGEYEQYF. DNA of the CDR3: TGTGCCAGCAGTGACTTAGCGGGGGGTGAGTACGAGCAGTACTTC.

This clone was seen only once. V usage is TRBV5-6 and J usage is TRBJ1-2; 10 positions match TRBD1. The trim removed 3 bases at V and 4 bases at J, leaving 6 bases unmatched. The CDR3 spans 15 residues. CDR1 SGHDT and CDR2 YYEEEE come from the germline V gene. The CDR3 region is CASSSGQGTFYGYTF. In DNA form, the CDR3 reads TGTGCCAGCAGCTCGGGACAGGGGACGTTCTATGGCTACACCTTC.

Worth noting for this clone: Relative to the germline gene, one junction end is altered; a read error may explain this. This chain links TRBV6-5 with TRBJ2-7; D is uncertain. The CDR3 loop spans 14 amino acids. The V gene's germline CDR1 is MNHEY and CDR2 SVGAGI. CDR3 region: CASSSLPGSSEQYF. The CDR3 nucleotides read TGTGCCAGCAGTTCCTTACCCGGTTCCTCCGAGCAGTACTTC.

The chain employs TRBV14 and TRBJ2-5; no definite D call. Looked up from germline, CDR1 is SGHDN and CDR2 is FVKESK. The CDR3 consists of 14 residues. Trimming pared 0 bases from V and 5 bases from J, leaving 10 bases between. CDR3 DNA: TGTGCCAGCAGCCAAGAGGGCAGGCAGGAGACCCAGTACTTC. Encoded protein: CASSQEGRQETQYF.

CDR3 nucleotide sequence: TGCGCCAGCAGCCAAGAAGGGAGTAGCGGGGGGTACAATGAGCAGTTCTTC. Translation gives CASSQEGSSGGYNEQFF. The rearrangement links TRBV4-1 to TRBJ2-1; TRBD2 agrees at 10 bases. This CDR3 has 17 amino acids. CDR1 is MGHRA, CDR2 YSYEKL, per germline. V shed 0 bases, J shed 4 bases, and the junction held 6 bases outside the gene matches.